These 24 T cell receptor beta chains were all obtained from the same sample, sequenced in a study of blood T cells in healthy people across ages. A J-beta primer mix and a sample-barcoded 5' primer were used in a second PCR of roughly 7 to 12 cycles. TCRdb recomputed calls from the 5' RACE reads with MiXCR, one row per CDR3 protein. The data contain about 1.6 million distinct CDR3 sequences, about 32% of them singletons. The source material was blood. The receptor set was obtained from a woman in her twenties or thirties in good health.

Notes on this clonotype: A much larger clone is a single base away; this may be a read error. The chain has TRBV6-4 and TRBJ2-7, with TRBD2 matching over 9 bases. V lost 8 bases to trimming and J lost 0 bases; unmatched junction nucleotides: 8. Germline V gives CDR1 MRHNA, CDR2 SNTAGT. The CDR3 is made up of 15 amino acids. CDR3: CASGVAGDSSYEQYF. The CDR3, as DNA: TGTGCCAGCGGTGTAGCGGGAGATAGCTCCTACGAGCAGTACTTC.

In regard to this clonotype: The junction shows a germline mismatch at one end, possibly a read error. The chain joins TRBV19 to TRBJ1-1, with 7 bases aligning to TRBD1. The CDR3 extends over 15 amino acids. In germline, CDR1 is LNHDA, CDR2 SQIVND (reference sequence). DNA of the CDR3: TGTACCAGTAGTATGTGGGCAGGGGGGAACACTGAAGCTTTCTTT. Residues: CTSSMWAGGNTEAFF.

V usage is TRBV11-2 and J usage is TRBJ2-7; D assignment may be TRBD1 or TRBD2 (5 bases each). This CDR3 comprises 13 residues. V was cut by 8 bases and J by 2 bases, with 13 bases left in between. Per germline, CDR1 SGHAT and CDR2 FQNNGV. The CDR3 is CASLGTDTYEQYF. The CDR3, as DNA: TGTGCCAGCTTGGGGACGGATACCTACGAGCAGTACTTC.

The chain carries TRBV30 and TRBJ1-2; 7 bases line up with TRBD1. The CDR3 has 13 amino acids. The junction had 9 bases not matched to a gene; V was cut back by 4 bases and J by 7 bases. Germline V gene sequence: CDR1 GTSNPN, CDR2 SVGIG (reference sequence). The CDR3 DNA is TGTGCCTGGACTGACAGGGCCGTTAGTGGCTACACCTTC. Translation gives CAWTDRAVSGYTF. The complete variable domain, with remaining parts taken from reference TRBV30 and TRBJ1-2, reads SQTIHQWPATLVQPVGSPLSLECTVEGTSNPNLYWYRQAAGRGLQLLFYSVGIGQISSEVPQNLSASRPQDRQFILSSKKLLLSDSGFYLCAWTDRAVSGYTFGSGTRLTVV.

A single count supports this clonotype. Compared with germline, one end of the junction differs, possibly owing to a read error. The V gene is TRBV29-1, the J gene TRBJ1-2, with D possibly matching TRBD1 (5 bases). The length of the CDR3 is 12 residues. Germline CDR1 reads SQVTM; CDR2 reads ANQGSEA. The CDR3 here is CGVVGAGYGYTF. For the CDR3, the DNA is TGCGGCGTTGTTGGGGCGGGGTATGGCTACACCTTC.

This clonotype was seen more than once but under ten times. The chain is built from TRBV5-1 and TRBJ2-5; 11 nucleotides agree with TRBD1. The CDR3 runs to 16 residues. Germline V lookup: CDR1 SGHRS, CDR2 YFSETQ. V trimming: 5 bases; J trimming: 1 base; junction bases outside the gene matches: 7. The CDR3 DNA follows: TGCGCCAGCAGGAGGGGACAGGGGGTTGCCCAAGAGACCCAGTACTTC. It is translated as CASRRGQGVAQETQYF.

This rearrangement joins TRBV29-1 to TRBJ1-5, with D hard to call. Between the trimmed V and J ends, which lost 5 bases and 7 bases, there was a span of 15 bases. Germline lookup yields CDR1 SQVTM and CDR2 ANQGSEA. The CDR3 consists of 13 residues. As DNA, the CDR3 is TGCAGCGTTTTCCTGGGCAGTGACCAGCCCCAGCATTTT. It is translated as CSVFLGSDQPQHF.

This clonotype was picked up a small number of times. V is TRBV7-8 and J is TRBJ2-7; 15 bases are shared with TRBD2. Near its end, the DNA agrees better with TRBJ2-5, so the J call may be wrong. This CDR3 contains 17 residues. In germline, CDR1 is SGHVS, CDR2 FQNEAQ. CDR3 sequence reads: CASSWGLAGGSQETQYF. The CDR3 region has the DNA TGTGCCAGCAGTTGGGGACTAGCGGGAGGCTCGCAGGAGACCCAGTACTTC.

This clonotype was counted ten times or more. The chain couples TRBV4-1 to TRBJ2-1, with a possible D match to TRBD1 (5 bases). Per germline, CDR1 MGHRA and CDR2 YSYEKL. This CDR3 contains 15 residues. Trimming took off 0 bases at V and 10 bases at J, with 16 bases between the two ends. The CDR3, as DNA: TGCGCCAGCAGCCAAGAGGGGCAGGCCCCAGGGGAGCAGTTCTTC. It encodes CASSQEGQAPGEQFF.

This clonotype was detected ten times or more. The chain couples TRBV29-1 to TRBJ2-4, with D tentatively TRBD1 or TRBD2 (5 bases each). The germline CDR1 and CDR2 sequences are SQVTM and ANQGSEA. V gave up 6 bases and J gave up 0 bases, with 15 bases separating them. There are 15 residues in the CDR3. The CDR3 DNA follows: TGCAGCGTCCAGGGACGATCTCTAGCCAAAAACATTCAGTACTTC. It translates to CSVQGRSLAKNIQYF.

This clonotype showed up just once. The CDR3 sequence: CASSQEAELFF. CDR3 DNA sequence: TGTGCCAGCAGCCAAGAAGCAGAACTGTTTTTT. The chain uses TRBV3-1 and TRBJ1-4, with no clear D. The CDR3 loop spans 11 amino acids. Deletions cut 0 bases from V and 12 bases from J, with 5 bases between. Germline V lookup: CDR1 LGHDT, CDR2 YNNKEL (reference sequence).

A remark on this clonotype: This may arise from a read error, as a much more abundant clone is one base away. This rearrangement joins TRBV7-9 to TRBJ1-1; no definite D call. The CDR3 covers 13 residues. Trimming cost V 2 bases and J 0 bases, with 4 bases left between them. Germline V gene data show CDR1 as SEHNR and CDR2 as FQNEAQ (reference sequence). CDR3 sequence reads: CASSLMMNTEAFF. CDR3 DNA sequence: TGTGCCAGCAGCTTAATGATGAACACTGAAGCTTTCTTT.

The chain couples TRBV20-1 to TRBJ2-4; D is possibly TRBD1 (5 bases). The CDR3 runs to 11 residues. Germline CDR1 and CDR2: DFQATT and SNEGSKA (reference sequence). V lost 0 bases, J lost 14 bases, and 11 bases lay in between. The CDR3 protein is CSARDRRVEYF. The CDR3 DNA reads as TGCAGTGCTAGAGATCGCAGGGTGGAGTACTTC.

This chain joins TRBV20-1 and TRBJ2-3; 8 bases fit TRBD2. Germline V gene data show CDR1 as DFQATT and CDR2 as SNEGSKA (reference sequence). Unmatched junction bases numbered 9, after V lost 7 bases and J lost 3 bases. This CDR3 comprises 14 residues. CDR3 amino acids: CSVPSGSRTDTQYF. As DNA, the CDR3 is TGCAGTGTCCCCAGCGGGAGTAGGACAGATACGCAGTATTTT.

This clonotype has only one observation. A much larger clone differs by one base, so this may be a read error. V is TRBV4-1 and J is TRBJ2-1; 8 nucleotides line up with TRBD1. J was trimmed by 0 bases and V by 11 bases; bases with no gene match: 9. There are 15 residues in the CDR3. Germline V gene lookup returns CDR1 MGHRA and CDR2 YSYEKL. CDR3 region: CAGKRTGSSYNEQFF. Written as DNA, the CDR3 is TGCGCCGGCAAACGGACAGGGAGCTCCTACAATGAGCAGTTCTTC.

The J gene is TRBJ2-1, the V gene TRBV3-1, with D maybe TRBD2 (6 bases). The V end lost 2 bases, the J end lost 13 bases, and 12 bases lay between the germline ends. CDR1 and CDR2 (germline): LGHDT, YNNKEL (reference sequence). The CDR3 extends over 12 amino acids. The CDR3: CASSQTGETQFF. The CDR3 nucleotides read TGTGCCAGCAGCCAAACGGGGGAGACCCAGTTCTTC.

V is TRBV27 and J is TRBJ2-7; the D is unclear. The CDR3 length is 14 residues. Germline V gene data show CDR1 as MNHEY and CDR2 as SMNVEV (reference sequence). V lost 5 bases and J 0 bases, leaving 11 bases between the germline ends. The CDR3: CASSTLSDSYEQYF. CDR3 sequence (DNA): TGTGCCAGCAGTACCCTTTCAGACTCCTACGAGCAGTACTTC.

In DNA form, the CDR3 reads TGTGCCAGCAGTCGCGGGACTAGCTTCACAGATACGCAGTATTTT. Translating gives CASSRGTSFTDTQYF. This chain links TRBV2 with TRBJ2-3; 9 nucleotides agree with TRBD2. This CDR3 has 15 residues. V lost 5 bases and J lost 2; bases outside the gene matches: 5. CDR1 is SNHLY, CDR2 FYNNEI, per germline.

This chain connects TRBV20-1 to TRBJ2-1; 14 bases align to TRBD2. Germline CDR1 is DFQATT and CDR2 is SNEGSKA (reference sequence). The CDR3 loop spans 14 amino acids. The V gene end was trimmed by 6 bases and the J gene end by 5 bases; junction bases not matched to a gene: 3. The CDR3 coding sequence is TGCAGTGCCCGGACTAGCGGGGGGAACAATGAGCAGTTCTTC. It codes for CSARTSGGNNEQFF.

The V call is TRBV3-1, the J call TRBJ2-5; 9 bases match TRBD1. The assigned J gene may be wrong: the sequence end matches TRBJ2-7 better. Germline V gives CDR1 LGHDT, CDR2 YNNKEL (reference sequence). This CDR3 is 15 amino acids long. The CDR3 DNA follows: TGTGCCAGCAGCCAGTTAAGGACAGGGGAGAGCGAGCAGTACTTC. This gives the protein CASSQLRTGESEQYF.

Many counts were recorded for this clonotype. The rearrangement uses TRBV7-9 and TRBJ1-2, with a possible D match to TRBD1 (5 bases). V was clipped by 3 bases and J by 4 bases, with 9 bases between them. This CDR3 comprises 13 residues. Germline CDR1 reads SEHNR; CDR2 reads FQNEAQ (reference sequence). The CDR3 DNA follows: TGTGCCAGCAGCTTTCAGGGTGGCTATGGCTACACCTTC. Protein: CASSFQGGYGYTF.

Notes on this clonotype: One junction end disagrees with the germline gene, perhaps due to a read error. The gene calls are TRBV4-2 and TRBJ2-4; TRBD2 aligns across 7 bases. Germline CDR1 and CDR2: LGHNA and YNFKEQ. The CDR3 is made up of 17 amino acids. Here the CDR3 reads CASSQATSSGGKDIQYF. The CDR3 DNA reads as TGTGCCAGCAGCCAAGCGACATCATCGGGAGGCAAAGACATTCAGTACTTC.

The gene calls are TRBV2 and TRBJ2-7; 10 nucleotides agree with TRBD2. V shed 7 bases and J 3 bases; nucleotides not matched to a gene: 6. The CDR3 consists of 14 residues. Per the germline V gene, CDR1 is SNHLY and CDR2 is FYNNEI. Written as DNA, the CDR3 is TGTGCCAGCACGCTAGCGGGGGACATCTACGAGCAGTACTTC. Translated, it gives CASTLAGDIYEQYF.

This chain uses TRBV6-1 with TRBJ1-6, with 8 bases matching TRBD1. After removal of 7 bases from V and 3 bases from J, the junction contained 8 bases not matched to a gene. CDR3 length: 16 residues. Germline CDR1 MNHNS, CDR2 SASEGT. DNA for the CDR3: TGTGCCAGCAACCCGGACAGGGATCTCTATAATTCACCCCTCCACTTT. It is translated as CASNPDRDLYNSPLHF.